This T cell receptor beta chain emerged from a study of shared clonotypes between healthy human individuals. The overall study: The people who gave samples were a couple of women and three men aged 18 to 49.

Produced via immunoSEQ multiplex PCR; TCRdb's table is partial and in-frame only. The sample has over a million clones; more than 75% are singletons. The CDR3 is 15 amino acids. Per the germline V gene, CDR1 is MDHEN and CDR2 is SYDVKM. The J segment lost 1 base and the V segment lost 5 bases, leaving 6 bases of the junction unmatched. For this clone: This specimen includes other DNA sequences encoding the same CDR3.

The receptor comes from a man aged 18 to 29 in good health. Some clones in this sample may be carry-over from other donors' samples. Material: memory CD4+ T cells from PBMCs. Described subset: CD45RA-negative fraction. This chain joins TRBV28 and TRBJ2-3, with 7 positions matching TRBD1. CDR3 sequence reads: CASSQNRGGTDTQYF. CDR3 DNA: TGTGCCAGCAGTCAGAACAGGGGCGGCACAGATACGCAGTATTTT.